What follows are 8 T cell receptor beta chains derived from one specimen sequenced in a study of blood T cell repertoires in COVID-19. Using immunoSEQ multiplex PCR, the repertoire was profiled, and TCRdb retains in-frame clones only, with some absent. Among 100,000 to 150,000 clones listed, about 89% were seen once. The specimen sequenced was peripheral blood. Every receptor here comes from a woman in her 70s with acute or convalescent COVID-19.

This sequence joins TRBV27 and TRBJ2-3; D is possibly TRBD1 (6 bases). V shed 5 bases and J shed 6 bases, with 9 bases lying between them. The germline CDR1 and CDR2 sequences are MNHEY and SMNVEV (reference sequence). The CDR3 covers 12 residues. The DNA of the CDR3 is TGTGCCAGCAGTCCAAGGGGGGATACGCAGTATTTT. Residues: CASSPRGDTQYF.

The J gene is TRBJ1-6, the V gene TRBV2, with 7 bases aligning to TRBD1. The V and J ends lost 9 bases and 9 bases, in that order; junction bases with no gene match: 14. The CDR3 covers 15 residues. CDR1 is SNHLY and CDR2 is FYNNEI in the germline V gene. CDR3 amino acids: CASRSLGQSLSPLHF. CDR3 DNA: TGTGCCAGTAGATCATTGGGACAGAGCCTTTCACCCCTCCACTTT.

J is TRBJ2-2 and V is TRBV5-5; 11 bases are a match to TRBD1. The CDR3 is 14 amino acids. V was pared by 3 bases and J by 7 bases, with 2 bases of the junction left unmatched. Germline V gene data show CDR1 as SGHKS and CDR2 as YYEKEE (reference sequence). The CDR3 DNA is TGTGCCAGCAGCTGGACAGGGGGCAACGGGGAGCTGTTTTTT. Its translation is CASSWTGGNGELFF.

The V and J genes are TRBV2 and TRBJ1-2; 8 positions agree with TRBD1. Trimming took 6 bases from V and 8 from J; bases not matched to a gene: 11. This CDR3 comprises 14 residues. The germline V gene encodes CDR1 SNHLY and CDR2 FYNNEI. Here the CDR3 DNA reads TGTGCCAGCAGAGACGGGACAGGAGTAGGGGGCTACACCTTC. This gives the protein CASRDGTGVGGYTF.

CDR3 sequence reads: CAIQDRYEQYF. The CDR3 DNA reads as TGTGCCATCCAGGACAGGTACGAGCAGTACTTC. V gene TRBV10-3 combines with J gene TRBJ2-7; 7 bases agree with TRBD1. CDR1 is ENHRY, CDR2 SYGVKD, per germline. This CDR3 comprises 11 residues. The J segment lost 4 bases and the V segment lost 8 bases, leaving 2 bases of the junction unmatched.

The rearrangement uses TRBV7-9 and TRBJ1-2; 10 bases map to TRBD1. The junction had 8 bases not matched to a gene; V was cut back by 5 bases and J by 2 bases. In germline, CDR1 is SEHNR, CDR2 FQNEAQ (reference sequence). This CDR3 has 16 residues. This chain's CDR3 is CASSKALTGGNYGYTF. CDR3 DNA: TGTGCCAGCAGCAAAGCCCTGACAGGGGGCAACTATGGCTACACCTTC.

This chain uses TRBV6-2 or TRBV6-3 with TRBJ2-1, with TRBD2 identical over 11 bases. V lost 2 bases and J lost 12; bases outside the gene matches: 6. Germline CDR1 is MNHEY and CDR2 is SVGEGT. The length of the CDR3 is 14 residues. The CDR3 coding sequence is TGTGCCAGCAGTTACCGACCTAGCGGGGGGACGCAGTTCTTC. This encodes CASSYRPSGGTQFF.

The chain links TRBV9 to TRBJ2-7, with D perhaps TRBD2 (6 bases). V gave up 3 bases and J gave up 5 bases, with 15 bases separating them. CDR3 size: 14 residues. Germline loops: CDR1 SGDLS, CDR2 YYNGEE. The CDR3 DNA reads TGTGCCAGCAGCGAGCACCCGCGGGGTCACGAGCAGTACTTC. This gives the protein CASSEHPRGHEQYF.